Presented here are 22 T cell receptor beta chains from one specimen sequenced in a study of shared clonotypes between healthy human individuals (dated by TCRdb to the early 2020s). The library was obtained by the immunoSEQ multiplex PCR assay. In TCRdb, the immuneACCESS table is reduced to in-frame sequences with V and J assigned. These tables do not hold every clone; where another copy was compared, an unresolved V gene accounts for under half, and the others remain unexplained. This sample lists about 2,500,000 clones; approximately 90% were detected once. The biggest ten clones account for 0.13% to 0.15% of the sample. The specimen was naive CD4+ T cells sorted from blood. This specimen's cell subset or site label, interpreted: CD45RA+ positively selected. The receptor source for this set is a man aged 18 to 29 in good health.

The rearrangement links TRBV11-3 to TRBJ1-3, with D maybe TRBD1 (5 bases). This CDR3 is built from 17 residues. In germline, CDR1 is SGHNT, CDR2 YENEEA. Trimming shortened V by 6 bases and J by 3 bases, and 21 bases separated the two germline ends. CDR3 region: CASRHDGTEEFGNTIYF. As DNA, the CDR3 is TGTGCCAGCAGGCATGACGGGACTGAGGAATTTGGAAACACCATATATTTT.

The rearrangement links TRBV5-1 to TRBJ2-2; D is perhaps TRBD2 (5 bases). Trimming pared 1 base from V and 1 base from J, leaving 11 bases between. Germline values: CDR1 SGHRS, CDR2 YFSETQ. The CDR3 is 16 residues long. The CDR3 protein is CASSLTSSWNTGELFF. CDR3 coding DNA: TGCGCCAGCAGCTTGACGTCTAGCTGGAACACCGGGGAGCTGTTTTTT.

V usage is TRBV7-8 and J usage is TRBJ1-1; D uncertain. There are 12 residues in the CDR3. Trimming took 3 bases from V and 4 from J, leaving 6 bases between them. Germline V gives CDR1 SGHVS, CDR2 FQNEAQ. CDR3 region: CASSFKGTEAFF. The CDR3 coding sequence is TGTGCCAGCAGCTTCAAGGGCACTGAAGCTTTCTTT.

The V gene is TRBV4-1, the J gene TRBJ2-3; possible D gene TRBD1, 5 bases. Germline assignment: CDR1 MGHRA and CDR2 YSYEKL. Trimming took off 2 bases at V and 3 bases at J, with 12 bases between the two ends. The CDR3 contains 15 residues. Here the CDR3 DNA reads TGCGCCAGCAGCCAAAAGGGGTCTCAGACAGATACGCAGTATTTT. Translated, it gives CASSQKGSQTDTQYF.

The V gene is TRBV2, the J gene TRBJ1-2; 10 bases agree with TRBD1. The CDR3 loop spans 13 amino acids. Per germline, CDR1 SNHLY and CDR2 FYNNEI. The trim removed 6 bases at V and 7 bases at J, leaving 5 bases unmatched. The CDR3 bases are TGTGCCAGCAGATCCGACAGGGGGCCTGGCTACACCTTC. The encoded protein is CASRSDRGPGYTF.

The chain uses TRBV6-1 and TRBJ2-7; 7 nucleotides line up with TRBD2. The V and J ends lost 1 base and 1 base, in that order; junction bases with no gene match: 7. In germline, CDR1 is MNHNS, CDR2 SASEGT. The CDR3 length is 16 residues. The CDR3 protein is CASSEGLARTSYEQYF. The CDR3 region has the DNA TGTGCCAGCAGTGAAGGACTAGCCCGTACGTCCTACGAGCAGTACTTC.

On this clone: This same CDR3 is encoded by further DNA sequences in the sample. The V gene is TRBV7-2, the J gene TRBJ2-1; 7 nucleotides align to TRBD2. The CDR3 runs 15 residues. V gave up 1 base and J gave up 2 bases; unmatched junction bases: 2. The germline V gene has CDR1 SGHTA and CDR2 FQGNSA. This CDR3 reads CASSLGGGTYNEQFF. In nucleotides, the CDR3 is TGTGCCAGCAGCTTAGGGGGGGGAACCTACAATGAGCAGTTCTTC.

This chain uses TRBV28 with TRBJ2-1; 8 bases match TRBD2. This CDR3 contains 15 residues. In germline, CDR1 is MDHEN, CDR2 SYDVKM. With V trimmed by 6 bases and J by 6 bases, 10 bases remained unmatched. CDR3 loop: CASSTGTRRGNEQFF. The DNA of the CDR3 is TGTGCCAGCAGCACAGGGACTAGAAGAGGCAATGAGCAGTTCTTC.

A word on this clone: Other nucleotide sequences in the sample specify the same CDR3. V and J are TRBV9 and TRBJ2-7, with D tentatively TRBD2 (6 bases). This CDR3 contains 14 residues. From germline, CDR1 is SGDLS and CDR2 YYNGEE. With 0 bases removed from V and 0 bases from J, the gap between germline ends came to 7 bases. The CDR3, as DNA: TGTGCCAGCAGCGTAGACGGGAGCTCCTACGAGCAGTACTTC. Its translation is CASSVDGSSYEQYF.

This clone was seen once. The J gene is TRBJ2-1, the V gene TRBV11-2; D perhaps matches TRBD2 (6 bases). This CDR3 has 16 residues. V lost 2 bases to trimming and J lost 9 bases, with 20 bases between them. Germline CDR1 is SGHAT and CDR2 is FQNNGV. DNA of the CDR3: TGTGCCAGCAGCTTAAGGCGGTTCGGCGGGAAATTTGAGCAGTTCTTC. This encodes CASSLRRFGGKFEQFF.

This clone occurred once. The J gene is TRBJ2-7, the V gene TRBV28; D gene unclear. CDR1 is MDHEN, CDR2 SYDVKM, per germline. The V gene lost 5 bases and the J gene lost 2 bases, with 19 bases spanning the gap. This CDR3 has 16 amino acids. CDR3 protein: CASSTIWVENTYEQYF. CDR3 nucleotide sequence: TGTGCCAGCAGTACCATATGGGTAGAGAACACCTACGAGCAGTACTTC. Full variable domain (missing parts from reference TRBV28 and TRBJ2-7): DVKVTQSSRYLVKRTGEKVFLECVQDMDHENMFWYRQDPGLGLRLIYFSYDVKMKEKGDIPEGYSVSREKKERFSLILESASTNQTSMYLCASSTIWVENTYEQYFGPGTRLTVT.

This chain joins TRBV7-9 and TRBJ1-1; D may be TRBD1 (5 bases). Per germline, CDR1 SEHNR and CDR2 FQNEAQ (reference sequence). V was clipped by 1 base and J by 6 bases, with 9 bases between them. This CDR3 is 13 amino acids long. CDR3 nucleotide sequence: TGTGCCAGCAGCTTAGGGGACCGGCCTGAAGCTTTCTTT. Its protein product is CASSLGDRPEAFF.

V gene TRBV6-5 combines with J gene TRBJ2-1; 8 bases are shared with TRBD1. The CDR3 totals 15 residues. Looked up from germline, CDR1 is MNHEY and CDR2 is SVGAGI. With 6 bases clipped from V and 4 bases from J, the junction kept 8 bases outside the gene matches. CDR3 nucleotides: TGTGCCAGCAGACGTACAGGGGGTGGGTACAATGAGCAGTTCTTC. Protein sequence: CASRRTGGGYNEQFF.

V is TRBV23-1 and J is TRBJ2-4; 9 bases line up with TRBD1. TRBV23-1 is known as an ORF, though its function is uncertain. This CDR3 has 16 amino acids. V lost 6 bases, J lost 8 bases, and 14 bases stayed unmatched. DNA for the CDR3: TGCGCCAGCAGGCCGATACACAGGGGGCAGGGTGACATTCAGTACTTC. This codes for CASRPIHRGQGDIQYF.

V and J are TRBV7-3 and TRBJ2-7, with TRBD1 as a possible D gene (5 bases). The V and J ends lost 0 bases and 2 bases respectively, with 14 bases between them. The CDR3 spans 16 residues. CDR1 is SGHTA, CDR2 FQGTGA, per germline. The CDR3 bases are TGTGCCAGCAGCTTAACCACAGGCCACATCCCCTACGAGCAGTACTTC. It is translated as CASSLTTGHIPYEQYF.

J is TRBJ1-1 and V is TRBV7-9; D gene ambiguous. Per the germline V gene, CDR1 is SEHNR and CDR2 is FQNEAQ (reference sequence). The CDR3 totals 13 residues. V was cut by 7 bases and J by 3 bases, with 12 bases left in between. As DNA, the CDR3 is TGTGCCAGCACCGTTGAGGTGGACACTGAAGCTTTCTTT. This encodes CASTVEVDTEAFF.

The genes are TRBV6-5 and TRBJ2-5; a weak D match, TRBD1 (5 bases). This CDR3 region has 13 residues. V lost 8 bases, J lost 1 base, and 11 bases lay in between. The germline CDR1 and CDR2 sequences are MNHEY and SVGAGI. Here the CDR3 DNA reads TGTGCCAGCGCCGGACACTTCCAAGAGACCCAGTACTTC. Translated: CASAGHFQETQYF.

This clone appeared once. The chain joins TRBV5-6 to TRBJ2-2, with 11 bases identical to TRBD1. V shed 0 bases, J shed 7 bases, and the junction held 2 bases outside the gene matches. Looked up from germline, CDR1 is SGHDT and CDR2 is YYEEEE. This CDR3 has 15 amino acids. In DNA, the CDR3 is TGTGCCAGCAGCTTGGGGACAGGGGGCCACGGGGAGCTGTTTTTT. Its protein is CASSLGTGGHGELFF.

The rearrangement joins TRBV29-1 to TRBJ1-2; TRBD1 agrees at 8 bases. Germline V lookup: CDR1 SQVTM, CDR2 ANQGSEA. CDR3 size: 12 residues. J was trimmed by 6 bases and V by 4 bases; bases with no gene match: 4. CDR3 nucleotides: TGCAGCGTTGTCGGACAGGGCAATGGCTACACCTTC. As protein: CSVVGQGNGYTF.

In the case of this clone: The sample has other DNA sequences that encode this CDR3 too. CDR3 nucleotide sequence: TGTGCCAGCAGATCGGGACTAGCGGGGTACAATGAGCAGTTCTTC. This sequence encodes CASRSGLAGYNEQFF. The chain is built from TRBV7-2 and TRBJ2-1; 13 nucleotides align to TRBD2. CDR1 and CDR2 (germline): SGHTA, FQGNSA. This CDR3 comprises 15 residues. V was clipped by 6 bases and J by 4 bases; unmatched bases: 3. Looking up the rest from reference TRBV7-2 and TRBJ2-1 gives the full variable domain: GAGVSQSPSNKVTEKGKDVELRCDPISGHTALYWYRQSLGQGLEFLIYFQGNSAPDKSGLPSDRFSAERTGGSVSTLTIQRTQQEDSAVYLCASRSGLAGYNEQFFGPGTRLTVL.

The chain carries TRBV19 and TRBJ2-7; TRBD2 might be the D (6 bases). The CDR3 spans 11 residues. The germline V gene has CDR1 LNHDA and CDR2 SQIVND (reference sequence). Trimming stripped 7 bases from V and 6 bases from J, with 10 bases between. The CDR3 reads CASKEGREQYF. DNA for the CDR3: TGTGCCAGTAAGGAGGGGCGCGAGCAGTACTTC. Full variable domain (missing parts from reference TRBV19 and TRBJ2-7): DGGITQSPKYLFRKEGQNVTLSCEQNLNHDAMYWYRQDPGQGLRLIYYSQIVNDFQKGDIAEGYSVSREKKESFPLTVTSAQKNPTAFYLCASKEGREQYFGPGTRLTVT.

The rearrangement uses TRBV6-5 and TRBJ2-1; 12 bases align to TRBD2. The V gene's germline CDR1 is MNHEY and CDR2 SVGAGI. The CDR3 runs 15 residues. V shed 8 bases, J shed 8 bases, and the junction held 10 bases outside the gene matches. Here the CDR3 DNA reads TGTGCCAGCGGGAACCTACTAGCGGGAGGTTATGAGCAGTTCTTC. Its translation: CASGNLLAGGYEQFF.